What follows are 11 T cell receptor beta chains derived from one specimen sequenced in a study of cytomegalovirus exposure and HLA in healthy donors. The PCR made use of 60 Vbeta and 13 Jbeta primers. Generated by immunoSEQ multiplex PCR, the TCRdb table keeps only in-frame clones and is missing some. Of about 210,000 clones in the sample, around 83% were seen once. The sample comprised PBMCs. These receptors were taken from a woman between 50 and 59 years old in good health and CMV-seropositive.

The rearrangement uses TRBV5-1 and TRBJ2-7; 10 bases fit TRBD2. Trimming cost V 4 bases and J 7 bases; bases outside gene matches: 14. The CDR3 totals 16 residues. Germline V gives CDR1 SGHRS, CDR2 YFSETQ. CDR3 residues: CASSPGGSGGAGEQYF. The CDR3 DNA reads as TGCGCCAGCAGCCCAGGTGGGAGCGGGGGGGCAGGAGAGCAGTACTTC.

This clone has only a few counts. The chain couples TRBV10-1 to TRBJ1-1; 7 bases line up with TRBD1. Trimming took 5 bases from V and 0 from J; bases not matched to a gene: 3. This CDR3 has 14 amino acids. Germline CDR1 and CDR2: WNHNN and SYGVQD (reference sequence). CDR3 region: CASSWDRLNTEAFF. CDR3 nucleotides: TGCGCCAGCAGTTGGGACAGACTGAACACTGAAGCTTTCTTT.

The chain carries TRBV12-5 and TRBJ2-1; 10 positions agree with TRBD1. The CDR3 is 17 amino acids. CDR1 is LGHNT, CDR2 FRNRAP, per germline. With 2 bases clipped from V and 8 bases from J, the junction kept 12 bases outside the gene matches. In DNA, the CDR3 is TGTGCTAGTGGTTTGCCCGCCCGGGACAGGGGTTTCCATGAGCAGTTCTTC. Translation gives CASGLPARDRGFHEQFF.

This chain links TRBV7-6 with TRBJ1-4; a possible D gene is TRBD1 (5 bases). This CDR3 is 15 amino acids long. Trimming took 5 bases from V and 8 from J, leaving 18 bases between them. The germline CDR1 and CDR2 sequences are SGHVS and FNYEAQ. CDR3 sequence: CASSHEDTTREKLFF. The CDR3 nucleotides read TGTGCCAGCAGCCACGAGGACACGACCAGAGAAAAACTGTTTTTT.

The V gene is TRBV7-7, the J gene TRBJ1-1; 8 bases agree with TRBD1. V trimming: 5 bases; J trimming: 2 bases; junction bases outside the gene matches: 4. The length of the CDR3 is 14 residues. Germline V gives CDR1 SSHAT, CDR2 FNYEAQ (reference sequence). CDR3 protein: CASSQDRENTEAFF. CDR3 nucleotide sequence: TGTGCCAGCAGCCAGGACAGGGAAAACACTGAAGCTTTCTTT. Full variable domain (missing parts from reference TRBV7-7 and TRBJ1-1): GAGVSQSPRYKVTKRGQDVTLRCDPISSHATLYWYQQALGQGPEFLTYFNYEAQPDKSGLPSDRFSAERPEGSISTLTIQRTEQRDSAMYRCASSQDRENTEAFFGQGTRLTVV.

V usage is TRBV21-1 and J usage is TRBJ2-5; the table assigns TRBD2, which was not confirmed against the DNA. The J call may be incorrect, as the DNA end agrees better with TRBJ2-7. TRBV21-1 is listed as a pseudogene. CDR3 length equals 15 residues. CDR3 protein: CASSKGGGSSYEQYF. In DNA, the CDR3 is TGTGCCAGCAGCAAAGGGGGGGGGAGCTCCTACGAGCAGTACTTC.

This chain uses TRBV9 with TRBJ2-7; the match to TRBD1 covers 7 bases. The CDR3 spans 14 residues. Unmatched junction bases numbered 6, after V lost 4 bases and J lost 2 bases. Germline CDR1 and CDR2: SGDLS and YYNGEE. This CDR3 is CASSPKDRTYEQYF. In DNA form, the CDR3 reads TGTGCCAGCAGCCCTAAGGACAGGACCTACGAGCAGTACTTC.

J is TRBJ2-5 and V is TRBV6-4, with TRBD2 matching over 8 bases. The V gene end was trimmed by 11 bases and the J gene end by 4 bases; junction bases not matched to a gene: 18. Per germline, CDR1 MRHNA and CDR2 SNTAGT. The CDR3 has 16 amino acids. CDR3 sequence (DNA): TGTGCCGTCCCACGTGGGACTAGTCGGTTACGAGAGACCCAGTACTTC. It codes for CAVPRGTSRLRETQYF.

The chain joins TRBV2 to TRBJ2-5, with TRBD2 matching over 7 bases. The CDR3 has 12 residues. The V segment lost 6 bases and the J segment 5 bases; nucleotides outside the gene matches: 3. Germline CDR1 SNHLY, CDR2 FYNNEI. CDR3 amino acids: CASSGGWETQYF. CDR3 DNA: TGTGCCAGCAGCGGGGGGTGGGAGACCCAGTACTTC.

V and J are TRBV28 and TRBJ2-5, with D perhaps matching TRBD2 (5 bases). Germline CDR1 and CDR2: MDHEN and SYDVKM. The CDR3 spans 12 residues. The ends were cut back, 1 base at V and 10 bases at J, with 10 bases in the middle. The CDR3 loop is CASSLSGNDQYF. DNA for the CDR3: TGTGCCAGCAGTTTATCGGGGAACGACCAGTACTTC. The whole variable domain, remainder taken from reference TRBV28 and TRBJ2-5, is DVKVTQSSRYLVKRTGEKVFLECVQDMDHENMFWYRQDPGLGLRLIYFSYDVKMKEKGDIPEGYSVSREKKERFSLILESASTNQTSMYLCASSLSGNDQYFGPGTRLLVL.

This clone was detected once. This sequence joins TRBV6-1 and TRBJ2-7; 8 nucleotides match TRBD2. The CDR3 runs 13 residues. V was clipped by 8 bases and J by 2 bases; unmatched bases: 5. CDR1 is MNHNS, CDR2 SASEGT, per germline. This chain's CDR3 is CASRGLDTYEQYF. The CDR3 coding sequence is TGTGCCAGCCGGGGACTAGACACCTACGAGCAGTACTTC.